These 2 T cell receptor beta chains share one sample of origin, sequenced in a study of post-analysis software for immune sequencing data. Findings and limits, study-wide: Included in a set of four or five TRBV segments more frequent in patients than controls were TRBV5-6, TRBV5-1 and TRBV20-1.

Unique molecular identifiers were built into the TCR beta cDNA libraries. MiXCR, run by TCRdb on the PCR reads, gives a single entry per CDR3 protein. The sample contains around 400,000 distinct CDR3 sequences, approximately 42% of which appear only once. These receptors have no identified antigens. Sequenced: blood. The receptors shown here come from a girl aged 2 to 9 with multiple sclerosis.

In this sample, this clonotype turned up a few times. This sequence joins TRBV28 and TRBJ2-7, with D perhaps TRBD2 (5 bases). The germline V and J ends were trimmed by 5 bases and 2 bases, with 16 bases remaining between them. This CDR3 has 15 residues. Germline V gene sequence: CDR1 MDHEN, CDR2 SYDVKM. This chain's CDR3 is CASSPNTGFPYEQYF. DNA for the CDR3: TGTGCCAGCAGTCCCAACACGGGGTTCCCCTACGAGCAGTACTTC.

This clonotype was found a few times. The J gene is TRBJ2-4, the V gene TRBV6-4; TRBD1 is a possible D gene (6 bases). V was trimmed by 6 bases and J by 7 bases, leaving 16 bases between them. The CDR3 consists of 14 residues. Germline CDR1 is MRHNA and CDR2 is SNTAGT. The CDR3 loop reads CASSSGQGTNIQYF. Here the CDR3 DNA reads TGTGCCAGCAGCTCGGGGCAGGGGACGAACATTCAGTACTTC.